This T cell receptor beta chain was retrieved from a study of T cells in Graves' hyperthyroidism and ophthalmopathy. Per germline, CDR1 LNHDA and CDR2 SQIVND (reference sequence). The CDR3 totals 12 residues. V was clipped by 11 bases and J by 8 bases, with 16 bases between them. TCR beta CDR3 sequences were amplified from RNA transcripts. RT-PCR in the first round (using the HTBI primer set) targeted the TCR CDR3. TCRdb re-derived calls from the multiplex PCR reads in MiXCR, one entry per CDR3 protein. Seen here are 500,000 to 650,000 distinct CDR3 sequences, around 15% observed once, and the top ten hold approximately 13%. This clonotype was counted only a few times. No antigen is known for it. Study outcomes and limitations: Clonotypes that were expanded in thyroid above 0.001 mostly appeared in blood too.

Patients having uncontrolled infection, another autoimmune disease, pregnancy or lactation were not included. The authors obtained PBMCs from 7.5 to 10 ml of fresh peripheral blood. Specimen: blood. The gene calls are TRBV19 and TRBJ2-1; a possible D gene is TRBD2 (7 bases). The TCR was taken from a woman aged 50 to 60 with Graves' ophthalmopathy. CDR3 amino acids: CASRRGGDEQFF. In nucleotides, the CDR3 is TGTGCCTCCAGAAGGGGGGGCGATGAGCAGTTCTTC.